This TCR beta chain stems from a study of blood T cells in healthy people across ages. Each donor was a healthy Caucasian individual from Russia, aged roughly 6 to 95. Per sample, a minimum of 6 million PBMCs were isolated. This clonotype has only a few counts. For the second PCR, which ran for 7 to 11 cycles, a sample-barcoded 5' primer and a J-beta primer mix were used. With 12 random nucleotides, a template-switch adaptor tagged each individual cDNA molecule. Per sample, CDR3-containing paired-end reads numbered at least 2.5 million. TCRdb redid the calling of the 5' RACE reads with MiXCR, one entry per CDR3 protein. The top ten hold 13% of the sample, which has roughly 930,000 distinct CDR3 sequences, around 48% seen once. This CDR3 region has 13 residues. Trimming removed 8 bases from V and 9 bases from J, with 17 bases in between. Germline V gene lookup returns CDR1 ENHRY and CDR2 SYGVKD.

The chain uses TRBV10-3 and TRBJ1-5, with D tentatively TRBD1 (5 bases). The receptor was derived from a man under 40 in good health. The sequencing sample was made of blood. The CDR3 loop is CAIGWDVKGPQHF. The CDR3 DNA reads TGTGCCATCGGATGGGACGTAAAAGGGCCCCAGCATTTT.